This passage covers 2 T cell receptor beta chains from one sample sequenced in a study of CD8 T cells in Susac syndrome. An amount of RNA that ranged from roughly 0.45 to 1 ug was reverse transcribed with random hexamers. A single record per CDR3 protein comes from TCRdb applying MiXCR to the immunoSEQ multiplex PCR reads. This table has under 150,000 distinct CDR3 sequences, 94% appearing once. Sequencing was carried out using CD8+ T cells from PBMCs. The receptors derive from a human donor in good health.

The chain has TRBV5-1 and TRBJ1-1, with no clear D. V was clipped by 4 bases and J by 3 bases, with 13 bases between them. The CDR3 is 14 amino acids. Germline V lookup: CDR1 SGHRS, CDR2 YFSETQ. The CDR3 DNA is TGCGCCAGCAGCCAAAGATTCGGGGACACTGAAGCTTTCTTT. Its protein product is CASSQRFGDTEAFF. Full variable domain (missing parts from reference TRBV5-1 and TRBJ1-1): KAGVTQTPRYLIKTRGQQVTLSCSPISGHRSVSWYQQTPGQGLQFLFEYFSETQRNKGNFPGRFSGRQFSNSRSEMNVSTLELGDSALYLCASSQRFGDTEAFFGQGTRLTVV.

V usage is TRBV12-3 or TRBV12-4 and J usage is TRBJ1-1, with D maybe TRBD1 (5 bases). The CDR3 has 14 residues. V lost 2 bases and J lost 4, with 11 bases in between. In nucleotides, the CDR3 is TGTGCCAGCAGTTTAAGAGGGGTGGGCACTGAAGCTTTCTTT. Protein: CASSLRGVGTEAFF.